This T cell receptor (beta chain) was captured in a study of CXCR3-negative and CXCR3-positive naive CD8 T cells. Study-level background: There were about 135 million TRB reads altogether, and each library had about 1.5 +/- 0.3 million of them.

UMI-labeled 5' RACE TRB cDNA libraries were prepared from the cells. No DNA is given; TCRdb re-called the 5' RACE reads and lists each CDR3 protein once. Its table lists over 150,000 distinct CDR3 sequences. The study, taken as a whole, reports: TRBV-TRBJ usage was alike in naive CXCR3-negative and CXCR3-positive cells but differed in memory cells. Against CXCR3-negative naive cells, CXCR3-positive naive cells showed more hydrophobic TRB CDR3s.

The CDR3 runs 17 residues. Germline V lookup: CDR1 DFQATT, CDR2 SNEGSKA (reference sequence). Triplicate sorting captured hundreds of thousands of cells each from every CD8+ T cell subset. CD45RO-CCR7+CD27+CD95- marked naive CD8+ T cells. Comment on this clonotype: The antigen is not known.

The receptor comes from a human donor in good health. Some clones in this sample may be carry-over from other donors' samples. V is TRBV20-1 and J is TRBJ1-5. Sequencing was performed on naive CXCR3+ CD8+ T cells from blood. Subset denoted: CD45RO-CCR7+CD27+CD95- naive CD8+ T cells expressing CXCR3 (TNR3+). The CDR3 sequence is CSALRGVSGLTGQPQHF.